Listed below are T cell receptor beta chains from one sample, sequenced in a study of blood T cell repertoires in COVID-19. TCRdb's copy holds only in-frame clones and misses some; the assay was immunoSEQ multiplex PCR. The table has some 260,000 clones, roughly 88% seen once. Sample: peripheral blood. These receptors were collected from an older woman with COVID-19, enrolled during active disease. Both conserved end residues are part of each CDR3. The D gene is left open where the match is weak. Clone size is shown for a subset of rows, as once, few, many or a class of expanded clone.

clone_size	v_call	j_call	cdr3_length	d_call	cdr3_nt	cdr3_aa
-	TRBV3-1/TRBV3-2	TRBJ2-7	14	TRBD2	TGTGCCAGCAGCTACAGACTAGCGGGAGATGAGCAGTACTTC	CASSYRLAGDEQYF
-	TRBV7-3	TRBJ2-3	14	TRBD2	TGTGCCAGCAGCTTACTAGCGGGGGATGATACGCAGTATTTT	CASSLLAGDDTQYF
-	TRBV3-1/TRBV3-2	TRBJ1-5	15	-	TGTGCCAGCAGCCCCCAGTCGGGGGGCGGTCAGCCCCAGCATTTT	CASSPQSGGGQPQHF
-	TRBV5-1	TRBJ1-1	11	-	TGCGCCAGCAGTAGTCCAGGCGAAGCTTTCTTT	CASSSPGEAFF
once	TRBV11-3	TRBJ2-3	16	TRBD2	TGTGCCAGCAGCTTATCTAGCGGGGCCAACACAGATACGCAGTATTTT	CASSLSSGANTDTQYF
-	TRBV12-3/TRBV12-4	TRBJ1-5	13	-	TGTGCCAGCAGTGTAACGGAGTATCAGCCCCAGCATTTT	CASSVTEYQPQHF
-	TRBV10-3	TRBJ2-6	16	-	TGTGCCATCAGGGCAGGGTCTTCCTCTGGGGCCAACGTCCTGACTTTC	CAIRAGSSSGANVLTF
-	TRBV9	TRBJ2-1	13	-	TGTGCCAGCAGCGTAGGACCGGAGAATGAGCAGTTCTTC	CASSVGPENEQFF
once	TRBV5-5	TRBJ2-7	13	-	TGTGCCAGCAGCTTGGTTTACGGGTACGAGCAGTACTTC	CASSLVYGYEQYF
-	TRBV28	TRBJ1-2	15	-	TGTGCCAGCAGTTTTTCAGGACAGATTTTCTATGGCTACACCTTC	CASSFSGQIFYGYTF
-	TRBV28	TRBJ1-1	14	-	TGTGCCAGCAGACTAACACAGGGGAACACTGAAGCTTTCTTT	CASRLTQGNTEAFF
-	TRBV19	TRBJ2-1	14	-	TGTGCCAGTAAGGGCAGCCCGGTGCAGGGTGAGCAGTTCTTC	CASKGSPVQGEQFF
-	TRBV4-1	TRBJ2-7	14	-	TGCGCCAGCAGCCAAGGGCTCGGGAACTACGAGCAGTACTTC	CASSQGLGNYEQYF
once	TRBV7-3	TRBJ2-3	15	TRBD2	TGTGCCAGCAGCTTCCGCGGGAGTTCCACAGATACGCAGTATTTT	CASSFRGSSTDTQYF
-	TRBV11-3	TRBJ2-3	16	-	TGTGCCAGCAGCTTCCGGGGAACCCTTAGCACAGATACGCAGTATTTT	CASSFRGTLSTDTQYF
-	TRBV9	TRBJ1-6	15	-	TGTGCCAGCAGCGCGGGGGACGGTTTTAATTCACCCCTCCACTTT	CASSAGDGFNSPLHF
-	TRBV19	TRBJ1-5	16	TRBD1	TGTGCCAGTAGGCAATCCGGGACAGGGTGGTCTCAGCCCCAGCATTTT	CASRQSGTGWSQPQHF
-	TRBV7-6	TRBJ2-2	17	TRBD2	TGTGCCAGCAGCTTACTTGGGGTAGCGGGAGCTGTCGGGGAGCTGTTTTTT	CASSLLGVAGAVGELFF
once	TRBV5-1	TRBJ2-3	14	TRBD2	TGCGCCAGCAGCTTGAATGTGCGGGAGGTTACGCAGTATTTT	CASSLNVREVTQYF
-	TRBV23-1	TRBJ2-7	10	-	TGCGCCAGCAGCCAGGGCGAGCAGTACTTC	CASSQGEQYF
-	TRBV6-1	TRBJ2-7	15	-	TGTGCCAGCAGTGAAATCAGCGGATCACCTTACGAGCAGTACTTC	CASSEISGSPYEQYF
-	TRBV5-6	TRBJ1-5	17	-	TGTGCCAGCAGCACAAAATTCGACAGAACACTGAATCAGCCCCAGCATTTT	CASSTKFDRTLNQPQHF
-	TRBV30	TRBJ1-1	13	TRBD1	TGTGCCGGAACAGGGGTTGGTGACACTGAAGCTTTCTTT	CAGTGVGDTEAFF
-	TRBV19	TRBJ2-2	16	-	TGTGCCAGTACCGGGACACTCTCCCGAAACACCGGGGAGCTGTTTTTT	CASTGTLSRNTGELFF
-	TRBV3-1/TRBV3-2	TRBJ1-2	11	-	TGTGCCAGCAGCCACGTGGAGGGCTACACCTTC	CASSHVEGYTF
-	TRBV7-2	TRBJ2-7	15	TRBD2	TGTGCCAGCAGCTTAGGTAGTAGCGGGGACTACGAGCAGTACTTC	CASSLGSSGDYEQYF
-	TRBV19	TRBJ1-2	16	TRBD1	TGTGCCAGTAGTTCAGCCGGGACAGGGGGCTTCTATGGCTACACCTTC	CASSSAGTGGFYGYTF
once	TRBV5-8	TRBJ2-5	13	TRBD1	TGTGCCAGCAGCAGGGACAGGTCAGAGACCCAGTACTTC	CASSRDRSETQYF
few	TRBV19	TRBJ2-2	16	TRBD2	TGTGCCAGTAGTGTCAATGCGGGAGCGAACACCGGGGAGCTGTTTTTT	CASSVNAGANTGELFF
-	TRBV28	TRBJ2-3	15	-	TGTGCCAGCACCGATTTGGGCACCGCCACAGATACGCAGTATTTT	CASTDLGTATDTQYF
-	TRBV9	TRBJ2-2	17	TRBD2	TGTGCCAGCAGCGCACTCGGACTAGCGGGACCAGGCGGGGAGCTGTTTTTT	CASSALGLAGPGGELFF
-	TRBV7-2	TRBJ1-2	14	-	TGTGCCAGCAGCCAGACATGGCAGGGCGCTGGCTACACCTTC	CASSQTWQGAGYTF
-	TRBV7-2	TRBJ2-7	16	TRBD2	TGTGCCAGCAGCTTAGAACTAGCGGGATCCTTTTACGAGCAGTACTTC	CASSLELAGSFYEQYF
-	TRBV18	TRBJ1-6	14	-	TGTGCCAGCTCCCCTGGCACCTATAATTCACCCCTCCACTTT	CASSPGTYNSPLHF
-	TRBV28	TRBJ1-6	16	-	TGTGCCAGCAGTTCCCTTCTCGATACTGGTGATTCACCCCTCCACTTT	CASSSLLDTGDSPLHF